This TCR beta chain derives from a study of OX40 agonist ivuxolimab in advanced cancers. Study-wide context: Three patients got partial responses; one had hepatocellular carcinoma and two had cutaneous melanoma.

CDR1 and CDR2 from the germline V gene are MNHNS and SASEGT. This CDR3 comprises 15 residues. With 4 bases removed from V and 0 bases from J, the gap between germline ends came to 13 bases. Regarding this clone: Its antigen is not identified.

Some clones are missing from TCRdb's copy, which holds only in-frame ones; the method was immunoSEQ multiplex PCR. The table records more than 90,000 clones, under 85% of them present only once. Study results and caveats: Both CD4+ and CD8+ T cell populations in blood had undergone clonal expansion by week 6 at 0.1 to 3.0 mg/kg. Expanded peripheral T-cell antigen specificity went undetermined.

The TCR comes from an adult with an advanced solid tumor such as melanoma, head and neck, liver or kidney cancer. The chain couples TRBV6-1 to TRBJ2-7; no reliable D call. The starting material was CD4+ or CD8+ T cells sorted from blood, obtained in a trial of the OX40 agonist ivuxolimab. This chain's CDR3 is CASSGWTLSSYEQYF. DNA for the CDR3: TGTGCCAGCAGTGGTTGGACGTTAAGCTCCTACGAGCAGTACTTC.